This entry concerns a single T cell receptor beta chain. Its antigen is as yet unknown. The data stem from a study of T cell repertoires in cytomegalovirus infection. Overall study context: Through public TCR beta signatures, both CMV infection and matching HLA type were indicated. Study-level results: The cumulative frequency of public TCR beta families identified carriers of CMV plus the relevant HLA. In two of eight donors, the top clonotype was HLA-C-restricted CMV-specific.

Germline CDR1 and CDR2: SGHRS and YFSETQ. The CDR3 is 14 residues long. Between the trimmed V and J ends, which lost 0 bases and 7 bases, there was a span of 13 bases. MiXCR, run by TCRdb on the reads, gives a single entry per CDR3 protein. This table holds about 460,000 distinct CDR3 sequences, approximately 10% found once. The sequenced material came from PBMCs. The receptor's source is a human donor in good health (CMV status not recorded). Some clones in this sample may be carry-over from other donors' samples. The rearrangement links TRBV5-1 to TRBJ1-2; D is perhaps TRBD1 (6 bases). Here the CDR3 DNA reads TGCGCCAGCAGCTTGGTGGACAGCGAAAGTGGCTACACCTTC. Protein sequence: CASSLVDSESGYTF.